The 13 T cell receptor beta chains presented below share a single source sample, sequenced in a study of shared clonotypes between healthy human individuals. Positively selected for CCR7, the CD45RO-negative cells used as naive CD8 cells excluded terminally differentiated effector memory CD45RA+ cells. Profiled with immunoSEQ multiplex PCR; TCRdb holds only in-frame clones, not every one. Of roughly 2.1 million clones listed, 93% were seen once; the top ten hold roughly 1.8%. Sequenced sample: naive CD8+ T cells from PBMCs. Receptors originate from a young man in good health. Some clones in this sample may be carry-over from other donors' samples.

The rearrangement uses TRBV28 and TRBJ2-1, with 9 bases that match TRBD1. The CDR3 is 15 residues long. V lost 6 bases and J lost 8; bases outside the gene matches: 11. CDR1 and CDR2 from the germline V gene are MDHEN and SYDVKM. The CDR3 is CASSPTGTGWYEQFF. CDR3 DNA: TGTGCCAGCAGCCCTACCGGGACAGGGTGGTATGAGCAGTTCTTC.

The V call is TRBV19, the J call TRBJ1-2, with 8 positions matching TRBD1. CDR1 is LNHDA, CDR2 SQIVND, per germline (reference sequence). The CDR3 length is 17 residues. With 5 bases clipped from V and 2 bases from J, the junction kept 13 bases outside the gene matches. The CDR3 is CASSPSTGTGLNYGYTF. Here the CDR3 DNA reads TGTGCCAGTAGTCCCTCCACCGGGACAGGTCTAAACTATGGCTACACCTTC.

The rearrangement links TRBV19 to TRBJ2-4; no clear D gene. The germline gives CDR1 LNHDA, CDR2 SQIVND (reference sequence). The CDR3 sequence is 12 residues long. Trimming shortened V by 5 bases and J by 6 bases, and 8 bases separated the two germline ends. The CDR3 spells CASSSGRNIQYF. The CDR3 DNA is TGTGCCAGTAGTTCCGGACGAAACATTCAGTACTTC.

The genes are TRBV10-3 and TRBJ2-5; unclear D gene. This CDR3 has 15 amino acids. Per germline, CDR1 ENHRY and CDR2 SYGVKD. V lost 0 bases, J lost 3 bases, and 11 bases lay in between. This CDR3 is CAISESVFGEETQYF. CDR3 in DNA: TGTGCCATCAGTGAGTCTGTATTTGGGGAAGAGACCCAGTACTTC.

The rearrangement uses TRBV7-8 and TRBJ2-5; tentative D call: TRBD2 (5 bases). Trimming removed 1 base at V and 3 bases at J, with 15 bases between. Per the germline V gene, CDR1 is SGHVS and CDR2 is FQNEAQ. The length of the CDR3 is 16 residues. CDR3 coding DNA: TGTGCCAGCAGCTTAGAACCGGGATGGAGGAAAGAGACCCAGTACTTC. As protein: CASSLEPGWRKETQYF.

In this sample, this clone turned up many times. The V and J genes are TRBV27 and TRBJ1-2; the D is unclear. The CDR3 has 13 amino acids. V dropped 5 bases and J dropped 4 bases, with 11 bases sitting between them. Germline CDR1 and CDR2: MNHEY and SMNVEV (reference sequence). The CDR3 spells CASSVAWGYGYTF. The CDR3, as DNA: TGTGCCAGCAGTGTGGCCTGGGGCTATGGCTACACCTTC.

This chain uses TRBV7-8 with TRBJ2-2; D unclear. With 1 base removed from V and 6 bases from J, the gap between germline ends came to 9 bases. Germline-derived CDR1 and CDR2 are SGHVS and FQNEAQ. CDR3 length: 14 amino acids. The CDR3 coding sequence is TGTGCCAGCAGCTTAGGGCTCGCCCCCGGGGAGCTGTTTTTT. Translating it yields CASSLGLAPGELFF.

The V and J genes are TRBV7-9 and TRBJ2-7; 9 nucleotides line up with TRBD1. The CDR3 has 14 amino acids. J gave up 3 bases and V 5 bases, and 5 bases lay outside the gene matches. Germline V gives CDR1 SEHNR, CDR2 FQNEAQ (reference sequence). In DNA form, the CDR3 reads TGTGCCAGCAGCAACCGGGACAGGGTCTACGAGCAGTACTTC. Translated, it gives CASSNRDRVYEQYF.

J is TRBJ1-1 and V is TRBV5-8; D is possibly TRBD1 (6 bases). CDR1 is SGHTS, CDR2 YDEGEE, per germline. V was clipped by 1 base and J by 11 bases, with 24 bases between them. The CDR3 has 16 residues. The CDR3 bases are TGTGCCAGCAGCTTGAGTCCGGGACATGGGGCCCGGCGTGCTTTCTTT. Its translation: CASSLSPGHGARRAFF.

V and J are TRBV4-2 and TRBJ2-1; a weak D match, TRBD2 (6 bases). CDR3 length: 15 residues. In germline, CDR1 is LGHNA, CDR2 YNFKEQ. Trimming took off 5 bases at V and 6 bases at J, with 17 bases between the two ends. CDR3 coding DNA: TGTGCCAGCAGCGAGGAGGCGGGAAAGCCCAATGAGCAGTTCTTC. Encoded protein: CASSEEAGKPNEQFF.

The chain employs TRBV6-5 and TRBJ2-5; no clear D. CDR3 length: 16 residues. Germline loops: CDR1 MNHEY, CDR2 SVGAGI. Trimming left V 2 bases short and J 0 bases short, with 13 bases between. CDR3 nucleotide sequence: TGTGCCAGCAGTTACCAGGCAGGAGAGTACCAAGAGACCCAGTACTTC. This sequence encodes CASSYQAGEYQETQYF.

The V and J genes are TRBV7-3 and TRBJ2-3; D unresolved. In germline, CDR1 is SGHTA, CDR2 FQGTGA. Trimming stripped 4 bases from V and 0 bases from J, with 11 bases between. The CDR3 has 15 residues. Here the CDR3 reads CASSSSGISTDTQYF. The CDR3 DNA reads as TGTGCCAGCAGCTCCTCCGGTATAAGCACAGATACGCAGTATTTT.

J is TRBJ2-7 and V is TRBV30; D might be TRBD1 (5 bases). The V gene lost 0 bases and the J gene lost 6 bases, with 12 bases spanning the gap. This CDR3 is built from 13 residues. The germline V gene encodes CDR1 GTSNPN and CDR2 SVGIG (reference sequence). The CDR3 spells CAWSVKGQAEQYF. The CDR3 DNA follows: TGTGCCTGGAGTGTAAAGGGGCAGGCCGAGCAGTACTTC.